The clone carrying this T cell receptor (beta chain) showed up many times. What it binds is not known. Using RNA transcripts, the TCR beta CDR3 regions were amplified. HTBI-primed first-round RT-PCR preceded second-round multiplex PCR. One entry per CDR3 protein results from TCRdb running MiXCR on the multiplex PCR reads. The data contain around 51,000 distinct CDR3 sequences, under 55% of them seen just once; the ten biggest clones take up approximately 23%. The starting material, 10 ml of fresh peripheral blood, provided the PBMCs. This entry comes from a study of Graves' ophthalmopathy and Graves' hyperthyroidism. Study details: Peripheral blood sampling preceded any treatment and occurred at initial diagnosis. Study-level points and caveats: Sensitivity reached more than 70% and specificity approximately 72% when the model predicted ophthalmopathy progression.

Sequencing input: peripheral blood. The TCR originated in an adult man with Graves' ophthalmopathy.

CDR3 amino acids: CASSQGLRDGETQYF. The CDR3 DNA reads TGCGCCAGCAGCCAAGGACTTCGGGACGGGGAGACCCAGTACTTC. The genes are TRBV4-1 and TRBJ2-5, with D perhaps given as TRBD1 or TRBD2 (5 bases each). CDR1 and CDR2 (germline): MGHRA, YSYEKL. This CDR3 is built from 15 residues. Trimming stripped 1 base from V and 5 bases from J, with 14 bases between.